This entry lists 28 T cell receptor beta chains sequenced from one sample in a study of PD-L1 blockade in urothelial cancer. The protocol was immunoSEQ multiplex PCR, while the TCRdb copy is restricted to in-frame clones and leaves out a portion. This sample has about 91,000 clones, with approximately 87% found just once. Documented time point: peripheral blood 6 weeks after treatment start. Sample: PBMCs, taken around atezolizumab (anti-PD-L1) treatment. Receptor source: a man between 65 and 85 years old with urothelial cancer.

The CDR3, as DNA: TGTGCCAGCAGCTTGGGCAGGGGGCAGGGCACCGGGGAGCTGTTTTTT. It specifies CASSLGRGQGTGELFF. V and J are TRBV11-3 and TRBJ2-2; 8 bases are a match to TRBD1. Germline-derived CDR1 and CDR2 are SGHNT and YENEEA. The V and J ends lost 3 bases and 4 bases, in that order; junction bases with no gene match: 7. The CDR3 runs to 16 residues.

The rearrangement joins TRBV9 to TRBJ2-1; D perhaps matches TRBD2 (7 bases). V lost 4 bases and J lost 5, with 19 bases in between. Germline V gene sequence: CDR1 SGDLS, CDR2 YYNGEE. The CDR3 runs 16 residues. Here the CDR3 reads CASSTSGGGGNNEQFF. The CDR3 DNA reads as TGTGCCAGCAGCACCAGTGGGGGCGGGGGTAACAATGAGCAGTTCTTC.

The chain joins TRBV5-1 to TRBJ2-2; weak D call: TRBD1 (6 bases). Trimming took 3 bases from V and 1 from J, leaving 7 bases between them. Germline V gives CDR1 SGHRS, CDR2 YFSETQ. This CDR3 is 14 amino acids long. The chain's CDR3 is CASSSDRNTGELFF. The CDR3 DNA follows: TGCGCCAGCAGCTCGGACAGGAACACCGGGGAGCTGTTTTTT.

This clone was picked up one time. V and J are TRBV6-1 and TRBJ2-7; 8 nucleotides agree with TRBD2. Germline CDR1 reads MNHNS; CDR2 reads SASEGT. The CDR3 has 17 amino acids. V lost 4 bases and J lost 3; bases outside the gene matches: 14. Here the CDR3 DNA reads TGTGCCAGCAGTGCCCCGGGGGGGGTACAGAACGACTACGAGCAGTACTTC. Protein: CASSAPGGVQNDYEQYF.

V gene TRBV11-3 combines with J gene TRBJ2-3; D is unclear. V was trimmed by 0 bases and J by 4 bases, leaving 8 bases between them. Germline CDR1 reads SGHNT; CDR2 reads YENEEA. The CDR3 has 14 residues. The CDR3 protein is CASSLEGGPDTQYF. Written as DNA, the CDR3 is TGTGCCAGCAGCTTAGAAGGTGGGCCAGATACGCAGTATTTT.

This clone occurred many times. The chain combines TRBV7-8 with TRBJ2-1; 7 bases align to TRBD1. CDR1 and CDR2 (germline): SGHVS, FQNEAQ. There are 14 residues in the CDR3. V lost 0 bases, J lost 4 bases, and 0 bases stayed unmatched. CDR3 bases: TGTGCCAGCAGCTTAGCGGACAGGTACAATGAGCAGTTCTTC. This gives the protein CASSLADRYNEQFF.

The gene calls are TRBV7-9 and TRBJ2-5, with 7 bases that match TRBD2. CDR1 is SEHNR and CDR2 is FQNEAQ in the germline V gene (reference sequence). CDR3 size: 16 residues. J was trimmed by 4 bases and V by 8 bases; bases with no gene match: 16. CDR3 DNA sequence: TGTGCCAGCCGGCGGTTGGGGGAGGGCCGAGGAGAGACCCAGTACTTC. Amino acids: CASRRLGEGRGETQYF.

This clone appeared many times. The rearrangement uses TRBV27 and TRBJ2-1, with D possibly TRBD1 on 7 matching bases. Looked up from germline, CDR1 is MNHEY and CDR2 is SMNVEV (reference sequence). The V and J ends lost 6 bases and 5 bases respectively, with 20 bases between them. This CDR3 is 16 amino acids long. CDR3 sequence reads: CASSLEGQTINNEQFF. CDR3 nucleotide sequence: TGTGCCAGCAGCTTGGAGGGACAGACTATCAACAATGAGCAGTTCTTC.

The chain carries TRBV19 and TRBJ1-2; the D gene is possibly TRBD1 (6 bases). The length of the CDR3 is 15 residues. The V gene lost 1 base and the J gene lost 4 bases, with 13 bases spanning the gap. Germline V gives CDR1 LNHDA, CDR2 SQIVND (reference sequence). The CDR3 coding sequence is TGTGCCAGTAGTATAGGTGAGGCAGGGGCCTATGGCTACACCTTC. This translates into CASSIGEAGAYGYTF. Variable domain in full (rest from reference TRBV19 and TRBJ1-2): DGGITQSPKYLFRKEGQNVTLSCEQNLNHDAMYWYRQDPGQGLRLIYYSQIVNDFQKGDIAEGYSVSREKKESFPLTVTSAQKNPTAFYLCASSIGEAGAYGYTFGSGTRLTVV.

The chain has TRBV10-3 and TRBJ2-7; TRBD2 aligns across 10 bases. The germline gives CDR1 ENHRY, CDR2 SYGVKD. The trim removed 2 bases at V and 5 bases at J, leaving 6 bases unmatched. CDR3 length: 15 residues. In DNA form, the CDR3 reads TGTGCCATCAGTGAGGCTAGCGGGAGAATGGACGAGCAGTACTTC. This translates into CAISEASGRMDEQYF.

The chain joins TRBV11-3 to TRBJ2-7, with TRBD1 identical over 8 bases. The germline V gene encodes CDR1 SGHNT and CDR2 YENEEA. After removal of 5 bases from V and 2 bases from J, the junction contained 8 bases not matched to a gene. The CDR3 loop spans 15 amino acids. CDR3 region: CASSQTGVAPYEQYF. In DNA, the CDR3 is TGTGCCAGCAGCCAGACAGGGGTAGCCCCCTACGAGCAGTACTTC.

The gene calls are TRBV5-4 and TRBJ2-1; D not resolved. CDR3 length: 14 amino acids. Germline lookup yields CDR1 SGHNT and CDR2 YYREEE (reference sequence). V lost 4 bases to trimming and J lost 9 bases, with 17 bases between them. DNA for the CDR3: TGTGCCAGCAGCCCGAACCCGACTCCCCTTGAGCAGTTCTTC. Its translation is CASSPNPTPLEQFF. The full variable domain, completed using reference TRBV5-4 and TRBJ2-1, is ETGVTQSPTHLIKTRGQQVTLRCSSQSGHNTVSWYQQALGQGPQFIFQYYREEENGRGNFPPRFSGLQFPNYSSELNVNALELDDSALYLCASSPNPTPLEQFFGPGTRLTVL.

V usage is TRBV7-9 and J usage is TRBJ1-2; no definite D call. The germline gives CDR1 SEHNR, CDR2 FQNEAQ (reference sequence). V gave up 5 bases and J gave up 0 bases, with 7 bases separating them. The CDR3 covers 13 residues. The CDR3 protein is CASSPPANYGYTF. The CDR3 DNA sequence: TGTGCCAGCAGCCCGCCAGCTAACTATGGCTACACCTTC. Drawing the rest from reference TRBV7-9 and TRBJ1-2, the complete variable domain is DTGVSQNPRHKITKRGQNVTFRCDPISEHNRLYWYRQTLGQGPEFLTYFQNEAQLEKSRLLSDRFSAERPKGSFSTLEIQRTEQGDSAMYLCASSPPANYGYTFGSGTRLTVV.

The V and J genes are TRBV29-1 and TRBJ1-1; 8 bases match TRBD1. Trimming took 8 bases from V and 2 from J; bases not matched to a gene: 7. The CDR3 is 13 amino acids. Germline V lookup: CDR1 SQVTM, CDR2 ANQGSEA. DNA of the CDR3: TGCAGCATCGGGACAGGACTAAACACTGAAGCTTTCTTT. It yields the protein CSIGTGLNTEAFF. The variable domain in full, completed from reference TRBV29-1 and TRBJ1-1, reads SAVISQKPSRDICQRGTSLTIQCQVDSQVTMMFWYRQQPGQSLTLIATANQGSEATYESGFVIDKFPISRPNLTFSTLTVSNMSPEDSSIYLCSIGTGLNTEAFFGQGTRLTVV.

The chain joins TRBV5-4 to TRBJ2-7; 8 bases line up with TRBD2. The CDR3 covers 15 residues. Looked up from germline, CDR1 is SGHNT and CDR2 is YYREEE (reference sequence). The junction had 13 bases not matched to a gene; V was cut back by 5 bases and J by 6 bases. For the CDR3, the DNA is TGTGCCAGCAGAGGGGTGGGACTAGGAGGTTCCGAGCAGTACTTC. This encodes CASRGVGLGGSEQYF.

This clone was counted a single time. This chain links TRBV28 with TRBJ1-2; TRBD1 matches at 8 bases. Germline loops: CDR1 MDHEN, CDR2 SYDVKM. The CDR3 has 13 amino acids. The ends lost 2 bases at V and 5 bases at J; junction bases unmatched: 1. Here the CDR3 DNA reads TGTGCCAGCAGTTTAGACAGGGGTTATGGCTACACCTTC. It specifies CASSLDRGYGYTF.

This chain connects TRBV19 to TRBJ2-1; the match to TRBD2 covers 9 bases. The germline gives CDR1 LNHDA, CDR2 SQIVND (reference sequence). This CDR3 contains 16 residues. J gave up 4 bases and V 1 base, and 5 bases lay outside the gene matches. The CDR3 sequence: CASSIAAGGPYNEQFF. The CDR3 DNA reads as TGTGCCAGTAGTATAGCGGCGGGAGGGCCATACAATGAGCAGTTCTTC.

The chain joins TRBV5-6 to TRBJ2-5; possible D gene TRBD1, 5 bases. The ends were cut back, 2 bases at V and 5 bases at J, with 13 bases in the middle. Germline-derived CDR1 and CDR2 are SGHDT and YYEEEE. The CDR3 contains 14 residues. CDR3: CASSFLGQKETQYF. The CDR3 region has the DNA TGTGCCAGCAGCTTCTTGGGGCAGAAGGAGACCCAGTACTTC.

This clone has only one observation. The V gene is TRBV2, the J gene TRBJ2-3; D might be TRBD1 (5 bases). Germline CDR1 SNHLY, CDR2 FYNNEI. The ends were cut back, 3 bases at V and 2 bases at J, with 12 bases in the middle. This CDR3 comprises 15 residues. CDR3 sequence: CASSDQGGDTDTQYF. The CDR3 bases are TGTGCCAGCAGTGATCAGGGCGGCGACACAGATACGCAGTATTTT.

The gene calls are TRBV19 and TRBJ2-6; TRBD2 is a possible D gene (6 bases). Germline V gene data show CDR1 as LNHDA and CDR2 as SQIVND (reference sequence). CDR3 length equals 15 residues. The V gene lost 7 bases and the J gene lost 2 bases, with 12 bases spanning the gap. CDR3 amino acids: CASTSGGAGANVLTF. Written as DNA, the CDR3 is TGTGCCAGTACCTCAGGAGGGGCTGGGGCCAACGTCCTGACTTTC.

The CDR3 DNA is TGCGCCAGCAGTCAGTCCGGAGGGCCCCAGCATTTT. Its protein is CASSQSGGPQHF. The chain links TRBV23-1 to TRBJ1-5; the D is unclear. TRBV23-1 is sorted into the ORF group, with uncertain function. V lost 3 bases to trimming and J lost 9 bases, with 9 bases between them. The CDR3 is made up of 12 amino acids.

The V call is TRBV7-2, the J call TRBJ2-6; a weak D match, TRBD2 (5 bases). Germline CDR1 reads SGHTA; CDR2 reads FQGNSA. The germline V and J ends were trimmed by 5 bases and 3 bases, with 8 bases remaining between them. This CDR3 spans 14 amino acids. CDR3 sequence reads: CASSPGGGANVLTF. The CDR3 region has the DNA TGTGCCAGCAGCCCAGGAGGTGGGGCCAACGTCCTGACTTTC.

The rearrangement uses TRBV4-2 and TRBJ1-3; 8 bases are a match to TRBD1. In germline, CDR1 is LGHNA, CDR2 YNFKEQ. The CDR3 is 16 residues long. The trim removed 2 bases at V and 3 bases at J, leaving 6 bases unmatched. CDR3 in DNA: TGTGCCAGCAGCCAACCCCAGGGGGCGATTGGAAACACCATATATTTT. Protein sequence: CASSQPQGAIGNTIYF.

The chain carries TRBV2 and TRBJ2-1; possible D gene TRBD2, 5 bases. Between the trimmed V and J ends, which lost 4 bases and 5 bases, there was a span of 12 bases. Germline-derived CDR1 and CDR2 are SNHLY and FYNNEI. This CDR3 spans 14 amino acids. The CDR3: CASSVSGRNNEQFF. In DNA form, the CDR3 reads TGTGCCAGCAGTGTATCGGGAAGAAACAATGAGCAGTTCTTC.

The V and J genes are TRBV9 and TRBJ2-1, with TRBD2 matching over 7 bases. Looked up from germline, CDR1 is SGDLS and CDR2 is YYNGEE. CDR3 length: 18 amino acids. V was clipped by 0 bases and J by 0 bases; unmatched bases: 9. In nucleotides, the CDR3 is TGTGCCAGCAGCGTAGGTAAGACTAGCAGAAGCTCCTACAATGAGCAGTTCTTC. The encoded protein is CASSVGKTSRSSYNEQFF.

This clone was picked up one time. The rearrangement links TRBV10-3 to TRBJ1-1; 9 bases agree with TRBD1. From germline, CDR1 is ENHRY and CDR2 SYGVKD. The CDR3 consists of 16 residues. V was clipped by 3 bases and J by 5 bases; unmatched bases: 10. The CDR3 bases are TGTGCCATCAGTGACAGCAACAGGGGGCCAGATACTGAAGCTTTCTTT. This encodes CAISDSNRGPDTEAFF.

This chain joins TRBV7-2 and TRBJ2-1; D gene uncertain. The germline gives CDR1 SGHTA, CDR2 FQGNSA. Between the trimmed V and J ends, which lost 1 base and 6 bases, there was a span of 4 bases. The CDR3 has 12 amino acids. DNA of the CDR3: TGTGCCAGCAGCTTAGTAGTCAATGAGCAGTTCTTC. Translation: CASSLVVNEQFF.

This clone has just one count. This chain links TRBV7-9 with TRBJ1-1, with a tentative D call TRBD1 (6 bases). CDR1 is SEHNR and CDR2 is FQNEAQ in the germline V gene (reference sequence). The CDR3 sequence is 12 residues long. The V and J ends lost 5 bases and 9 bases respectively, with 13 bases between them. Here the CDR3 DNA reads TGTGCCAGCAGCCCCCGGGACATTAAAGCTTTCTTT. This gives the protein CASSPRDIKAFF.